This TCR beta chain is from a study of beta chain features in type 1 diabetes. This clone was seen just once. This CDR3 contains 16 residues. With 4 bases clipped from V and 0 bases from J, the junction kept 9 bases outside the gene matches. Per germline, CDR1 SGHRS and CDR2 YFSETQ. Expressed TCRB transcripts got sequenced, as all isolated RNA was reverse transcribed. Each sample of naive, central memory or regulatory T cells had, on average, roughly 3.4 million reads. Clones were sequenced by immunoSEQ multiplex PCR, and TCRdb holds only the in-frame ones, with some missing. The profile shows 450,000 to 600,000 clones, approximately 30% of them singletons.

The chain employs TRBV5-1 and TRBJ1-1; TRBD1 matches 7 bases. Sequencing was performed on naive CD4+ T cells from blood. The receptor comes from a man in his late teens or twenties in good health. The CDR3 here is CASSPRQGGMNTEAFF. DNA of the CDR3: TGCGCCAGCAGCCCACGACAGGGAGGGATGAACACTGAAGCTTTCTTT.